This T cell receptor beta chain was documented in a study of response to subunit inactivated influenza vaccine (dated by TCRdb to between 2017 and 2018). Describing the broader study: The study used deep quantitative T cell receptor repertoire profiling to track responses to a trivalent subunit inactivated influenza vaccine.

Overall results and qualifications from the work: According to the authors, only a limited number of new T cells may be recruited by each seasonal influenza vaccination.

Notes on this clonotype: The antigen this receptor binds is unknown. One base away there is no much larger clone; base qualities are not given.

Library creation used RT-PCR. TCRdb shows the sequencer as Illumina HiSeq 2500. The public reads were quality trimmed at Q25 with fastp and then assembled into clones with MiXCR by TCRdb, keeping productive beta chains. Identical CDR3 proteins give one entry, which carries the most common genes and DNA. Within this sample are 550,000 to 800,000 distinct CDR3 sequences, with around 14% of them counted one time only. Around 10% of the sample belongs to the ten largest clones. The germline V gene (reference sequence) specifies LNHDA as CDR1 and SQIVND as CDR2. Reading from cysteine to phenylalanine, the CDR3 counts 14 amino acids. The entry retains the CDR3 DNA only, 42 bases that are in frame from base 1. Ends trimmed: V by 8 bases, J by 8 bases; bases unmatched to a gene: 6.

Sample: PBMCs from blood, taken about 11 days after vaccination. The receptor comes from a man in his fifties or sixties who received an inactivated influenza vaccine. Donor details come from another sample of the same person, matched by shared clones. The rearranged chain carries TRBV19 and TRBJ1-6, with 10 bases aligning to TRBD1. The CDR3 loop reads CASATGGWDSPLHF. The DNA reads as follows: TGTGCCAGTGCGACAGGGGGCTGGGATTCACCCCTCCACTTT.